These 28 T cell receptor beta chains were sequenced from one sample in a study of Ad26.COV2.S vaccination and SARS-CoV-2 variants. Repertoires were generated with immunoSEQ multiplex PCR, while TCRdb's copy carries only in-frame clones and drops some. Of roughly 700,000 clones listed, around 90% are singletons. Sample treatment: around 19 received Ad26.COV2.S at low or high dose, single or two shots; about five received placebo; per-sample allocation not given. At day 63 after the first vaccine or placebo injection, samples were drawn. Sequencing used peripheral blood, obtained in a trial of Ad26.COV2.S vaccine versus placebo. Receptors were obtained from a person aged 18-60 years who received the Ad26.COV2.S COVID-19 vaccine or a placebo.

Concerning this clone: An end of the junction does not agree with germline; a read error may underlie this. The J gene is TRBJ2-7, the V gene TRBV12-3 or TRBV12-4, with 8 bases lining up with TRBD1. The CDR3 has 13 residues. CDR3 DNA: TGTGCCAGCAGTTTACTCTCCCAGGGGGCAAAGAACTTC. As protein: CASSLLSQGAKNF.

DNA for the CDR3: TGCGCCAGCAGTGTAGGACTAGCCAATGAGCAGTTCTTC. This translates into CASSVGLANEQFF. The J gene is TRBJ2-1, the V gene TRBV10-2; TRBD2 matches at 8 bases. V shed 4 bases, J shed 6 bases, and the junction held 2 bases outside the gene matches. Looked up from germline, CDR1 is WSHSY and CDR2 is SAAADI. CDR3 length: 13 residues.

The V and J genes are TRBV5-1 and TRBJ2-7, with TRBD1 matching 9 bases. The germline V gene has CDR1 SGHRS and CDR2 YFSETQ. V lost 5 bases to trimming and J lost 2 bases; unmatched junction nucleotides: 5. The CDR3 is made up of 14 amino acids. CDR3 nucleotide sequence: TGCGCCAGCAGACCTCGGACAGGGGCCTACGAGCAGTACTTC. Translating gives CASRPRTGAYEQYF.

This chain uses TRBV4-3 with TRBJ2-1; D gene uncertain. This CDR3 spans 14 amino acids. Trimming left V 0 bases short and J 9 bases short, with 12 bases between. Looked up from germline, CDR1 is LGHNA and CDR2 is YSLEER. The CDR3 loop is CASSQDLRGTEQFF. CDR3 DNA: TGCGCCAGCAGCCAAGATCTCCGTGGAACTGAGCAGTTCTTC.

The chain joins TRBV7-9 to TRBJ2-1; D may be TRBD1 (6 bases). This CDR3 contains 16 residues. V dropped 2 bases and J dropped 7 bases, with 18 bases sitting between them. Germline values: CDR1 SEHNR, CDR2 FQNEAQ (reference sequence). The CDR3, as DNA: TGTGCCAGCAGCTTAATGGGCCAGGGGAACCTGAATGAGCAGTTCTTC. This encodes CASSLMGQGNLNEQFF.

The CDR3 coding sequence is TGTGCCAGCAGTTTATCTGTCGGGGGGCGTCAGCCCCAGCATTTT. Its translation: CASSLSVGGRQPQHF. The chain is built from TRBV27 and TRBJ1-5; TRBD1 is a possible D gene (6 bases). Deletions cut 0 bases from V and 6 bases from J, with 12 bases between. This CDR3 spans 15 amino acids. CDR1 MNHEY and CDR2 SMNVEV come from the germline V gene (reference sequence).

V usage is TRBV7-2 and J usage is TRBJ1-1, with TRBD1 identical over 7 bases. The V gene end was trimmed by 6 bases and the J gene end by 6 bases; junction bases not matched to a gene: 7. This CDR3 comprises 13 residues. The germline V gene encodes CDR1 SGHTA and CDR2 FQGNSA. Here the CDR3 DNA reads TGTGCCAGCAGACAGGGGTTATCCCCTGAAGCTTTCTTT. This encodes CASRQGLSPEAFF. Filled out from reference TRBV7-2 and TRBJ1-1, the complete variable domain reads GAGVSQSPSNKVTEKGKDVELRCDPISGHTALYWYRQSLGQGLEFLIYFQGNSAPDKSGLPSDRFSAERTGGSVSTLTIQRTQQEDSAVYLCASRQGLSPEAFFGQGTRLTVV.

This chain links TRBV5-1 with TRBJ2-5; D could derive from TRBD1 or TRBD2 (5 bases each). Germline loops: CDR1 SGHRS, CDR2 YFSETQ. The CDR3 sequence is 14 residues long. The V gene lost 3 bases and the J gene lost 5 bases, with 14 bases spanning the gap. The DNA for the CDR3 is TGCGCCAGCAGCTCGGGGACCTTATGGGAGACCCAGTACTTC. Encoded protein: CASSSGTLWETQYF.

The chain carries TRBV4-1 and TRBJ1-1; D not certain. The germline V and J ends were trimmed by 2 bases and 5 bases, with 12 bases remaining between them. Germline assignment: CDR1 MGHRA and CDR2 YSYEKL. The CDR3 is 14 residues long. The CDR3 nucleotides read TGCGCCAGCAGCCAATATTTAGGCGCAACTGAAGCTTTCTTT. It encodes CASSQYLGATEAFF.

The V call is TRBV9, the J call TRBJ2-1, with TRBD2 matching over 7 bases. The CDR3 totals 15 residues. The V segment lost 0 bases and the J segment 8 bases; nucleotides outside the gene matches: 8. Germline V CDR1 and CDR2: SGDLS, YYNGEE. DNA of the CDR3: TGTGCCAGCAGCGTAGATGGGGGAGGGCCCGATGAGCAGTTCTTC. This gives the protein CASSVDGGGPDEQFF.

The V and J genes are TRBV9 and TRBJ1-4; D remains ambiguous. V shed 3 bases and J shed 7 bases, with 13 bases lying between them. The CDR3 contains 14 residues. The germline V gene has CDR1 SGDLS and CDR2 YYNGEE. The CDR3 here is CASSASGRGEKLFF. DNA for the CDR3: TGTGCCAGCAGCGCCAGCGGGAGAGGTGAAAAACTGTTTTTT.

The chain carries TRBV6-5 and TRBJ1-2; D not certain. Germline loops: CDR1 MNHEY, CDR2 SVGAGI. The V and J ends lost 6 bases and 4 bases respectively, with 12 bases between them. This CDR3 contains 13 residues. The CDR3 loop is CASSQHGSYGYTF. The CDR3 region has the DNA TGTGCCAGCAGCCAGCACGGAAGCTATGGCTACACCTTC.

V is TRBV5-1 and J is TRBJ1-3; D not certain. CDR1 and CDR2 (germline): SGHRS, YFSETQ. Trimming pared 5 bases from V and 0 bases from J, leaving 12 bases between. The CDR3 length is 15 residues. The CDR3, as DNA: TGCGCCAGCAGAAAGGACCGAGCCTCTGGAAACACCATATATTTT. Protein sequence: CASRKDRASGNTIYF.

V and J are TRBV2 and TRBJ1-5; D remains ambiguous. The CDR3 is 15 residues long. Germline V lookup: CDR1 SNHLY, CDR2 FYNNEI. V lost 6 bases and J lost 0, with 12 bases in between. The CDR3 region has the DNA TGTGCCAGCAGATGGGGAGAGGGTAGCAATCAGCCCCAGCATTTT. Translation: CASRWGEGSNQPQHF.

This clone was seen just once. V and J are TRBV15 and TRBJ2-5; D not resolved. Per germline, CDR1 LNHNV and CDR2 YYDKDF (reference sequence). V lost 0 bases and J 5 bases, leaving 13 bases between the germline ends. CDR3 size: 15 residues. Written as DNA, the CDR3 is TGTGCCACCAGCAGAGATCGGACGGGTACGGAGACCCAGTACTTC. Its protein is CATSRDRTGTETQYF.

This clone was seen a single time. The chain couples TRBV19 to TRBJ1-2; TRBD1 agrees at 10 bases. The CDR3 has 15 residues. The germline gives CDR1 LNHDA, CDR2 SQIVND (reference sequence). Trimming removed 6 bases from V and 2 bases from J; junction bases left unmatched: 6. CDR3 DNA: TGTGCCAGTAGCCCCCTGGGACAGGGGAACTATGGCTACACCTTC. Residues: CASSPLGQGNYGYTF.

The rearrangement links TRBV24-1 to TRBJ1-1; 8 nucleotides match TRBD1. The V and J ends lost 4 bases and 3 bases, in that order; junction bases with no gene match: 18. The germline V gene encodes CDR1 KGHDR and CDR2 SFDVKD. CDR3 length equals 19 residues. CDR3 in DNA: TGTGCCACCAGTGACCATTTTGCCCTTCAGGGGGCGCAGGACACTGAAGCTTTCTTT. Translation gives CATSDHFALQGAQDTEAFF.

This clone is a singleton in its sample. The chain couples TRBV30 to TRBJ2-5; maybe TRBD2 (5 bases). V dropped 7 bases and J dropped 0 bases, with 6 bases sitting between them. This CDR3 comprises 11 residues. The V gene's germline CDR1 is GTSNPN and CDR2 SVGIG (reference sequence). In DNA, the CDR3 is TGTGCCTTCGGGAACCAAGAGACCCAGTACTTC. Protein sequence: CAFGNQETQYF.

The CDR3 is CASGGEAFF. Written as DNA, the CDR3 is TGTGCCAGTGGGGGAGAAGCTTTCTTT. The V and J genes are TRBV19 and TRBJ1-1, with D perhaps matching TRBD1 (5 bases). Between the trimmed V and J ends, which lost 8 bases and 8 bases, there was a span of 6 bases. There are 9 residues in the CDR3. The germline CDR1 and CDR2 sequences are LNHDA and SQIVND (reference sequence).

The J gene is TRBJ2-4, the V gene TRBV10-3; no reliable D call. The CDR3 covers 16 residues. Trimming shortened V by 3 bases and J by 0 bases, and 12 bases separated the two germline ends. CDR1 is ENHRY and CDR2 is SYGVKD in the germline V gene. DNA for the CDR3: TGTGCCATCAGTGACGAGAGGCGGTTAGCCAAAAACATTCAGTACTTC. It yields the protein CAISDERRLAKNIQYF.

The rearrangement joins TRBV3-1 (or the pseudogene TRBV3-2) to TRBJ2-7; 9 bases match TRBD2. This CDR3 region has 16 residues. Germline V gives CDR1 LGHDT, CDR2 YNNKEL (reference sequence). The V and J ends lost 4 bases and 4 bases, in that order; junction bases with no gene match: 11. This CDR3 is CASSPELAGGQYEQYF. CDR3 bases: TGTGCCAGCAGCCCGGAGTTGGCGGGAGGGCAGTACGAGCAGTACTTC.

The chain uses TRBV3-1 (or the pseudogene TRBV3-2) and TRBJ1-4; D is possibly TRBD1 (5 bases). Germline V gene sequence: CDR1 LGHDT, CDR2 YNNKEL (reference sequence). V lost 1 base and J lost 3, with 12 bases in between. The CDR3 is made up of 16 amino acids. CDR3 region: CASSQGRKGSNEKLFF. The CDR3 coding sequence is TGTGCCAGCAGCCAAGGGCGCAAGGGGTCTAATGAAAAACTGTTTTTT.

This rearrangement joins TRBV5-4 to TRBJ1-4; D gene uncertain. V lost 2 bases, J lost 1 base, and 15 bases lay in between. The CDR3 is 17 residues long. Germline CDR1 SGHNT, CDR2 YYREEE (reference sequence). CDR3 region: CASSFGPPGRTNEKLFF. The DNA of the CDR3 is TGTGCCAGCAGCTTCGGCCCCCCCGGGCGAACTAATGAAAAACTGTTTTTT.

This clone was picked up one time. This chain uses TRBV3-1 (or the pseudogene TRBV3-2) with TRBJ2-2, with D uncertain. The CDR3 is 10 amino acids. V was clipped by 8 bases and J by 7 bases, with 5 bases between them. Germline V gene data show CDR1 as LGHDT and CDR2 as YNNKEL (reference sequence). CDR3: CASVLGELFF. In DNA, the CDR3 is TGTGCCAGCGTTCTCGGGGAGCTGTTTTTT.

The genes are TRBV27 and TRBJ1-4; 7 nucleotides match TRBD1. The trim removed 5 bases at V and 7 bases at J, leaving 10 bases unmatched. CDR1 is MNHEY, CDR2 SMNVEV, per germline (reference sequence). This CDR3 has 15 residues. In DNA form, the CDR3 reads TGTGCCAGCAGTCCACGACAGGGTAAAAGTGAAAAACTGTTTTTT. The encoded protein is CASSPRQGKSEKLFF.

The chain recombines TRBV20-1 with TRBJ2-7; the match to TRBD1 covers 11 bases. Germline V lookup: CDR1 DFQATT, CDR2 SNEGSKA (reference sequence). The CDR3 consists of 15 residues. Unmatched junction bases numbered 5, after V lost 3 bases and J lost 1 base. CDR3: CSASGQGAESYEQYF. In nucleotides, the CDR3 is TGCAGTGCTAGTGGACAGGGGGCGGAATCCTACGAGCAGTACTTC.

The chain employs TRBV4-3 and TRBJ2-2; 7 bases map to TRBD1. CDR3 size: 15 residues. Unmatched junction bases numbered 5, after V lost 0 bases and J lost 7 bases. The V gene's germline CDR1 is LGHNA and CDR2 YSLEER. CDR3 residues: CASSQDDRAGGELFF. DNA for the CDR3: TGCGCCAGCAGCCAAGACGACAGGGCGGGCGGGGAGCTGTTTTTT.

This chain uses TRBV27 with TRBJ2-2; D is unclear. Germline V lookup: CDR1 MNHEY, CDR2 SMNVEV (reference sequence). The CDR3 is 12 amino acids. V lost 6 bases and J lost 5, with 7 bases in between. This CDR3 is CASRTITGELFF. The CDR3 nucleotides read TGTGCCAGCAGGACGATTACCGGGGAGCTGTTTTTT.